One and the same sample provided the 21 T cell receptor beta chains below, sequenced in a study of T-cell reconstitution after alpha-beta-depleted transplantation in children. As it was prepared, the TCRbeta library received unique molecular identifiers. Each CDR3 protein gets one entry after TCRdb re-called the PCR reads with MiXCR. The data hold 80,000 or so distinct CDR3 sequences, with about 14% observed a single time. The specimen was PBMCs, mostly from graft donor cells, collected 180 days after TCRalphabeta/CD19-depleted stem cell transplant. Every receptor here comes from a male patient between 2 and 10 years old who had a stem cell transplant for acute lymphoblastic leukemia, so the T cells may come from the graft donor.

Turning to this clonotype: A junction boundary mismatches the germline segment, possibly from a read error. This rearrangement joins TRBV7-7 to TRBJ2-1; D perhaps matches TRBD1 (5 bases). The germline V gene encodes CDR1 SSHAT and CDR2 FNYEAQ (reference sequence). This CDR3 region has 13 residues. The CDR3 nucleotides read TGTGCTAGCAGCCGGACAAGTTACAATGAGCAGTTCTTC. Its translation is CASSRTSYNEQFF.

This clonotype was detected a few times. The chain combines TRBV4-3 with TRBJ2-1, with 8 bases that match TRBD1. The V gene's germline CDR1 is LGHNA and CDR2 YSLEER. This CDR3 contains 16 residues. Trimming at V came to 4 bases and at J to 3 bases, leaving 8 bases not matched to a gene. The CDR3 loop reads CASSPGDRLIYNEQFF. The CDR3 region has the DNA TGCGCCAGCAGCCCCGGGGACAGGCTAATCTACAATGAGCAGTTCTTC.

A few counts support this clonotype. The V call is TRBV27, the J call TRBJ2-1, with 8 bases lining up with TRBD1. CDR3 length: 19 residues. Germline lookup yields CDR1 MNHEY and CDR2 SMNVEV (reference sequence). The V gene end was trimmed by 5 bases and the J gene end by 6 bases; junction bases not matched to a gene: 21. The CDR3 DNA reads as TGTGCCAGCAGTCCCGCCTTCCTTTCAGGGGGCCCAAGAGGCAATGAGCAGTTCTTC. Its translation is CASSPAFLSGGPRGNEQFF.

The V and J genes are TRBV6-1 and TRBJ2-7; TRBD2 aligns across 12 bases. The CDR3 runs 15 residues. V gave up 5 bases and J gave up 2 bases; unmatched junction bases: 4. Germline CDR1 reads MNHNS; CDR2 reads SASEGT. CDR3 sequence (DNA): TGTGCCAGCAGTCCTAGCGGGAGGGAGACCTACGAGCAGTACTTC. Its translation: CASSPSGRETYEQYF.

This clonotype has ten or more counts. The chain is built from TRBV12-3 or TRBV12-4 and TRBJ2-5; 7 bases are a match to TRBD1. Germline trimming cut 5 bases from V and 2 bases from J; bases unmatched to any gene: 5. The CDR3 is made up of 14 amino acids. The CDR3, as DNA: TGTGCCAGCAGTGAACACAGGGGACAAGAGACCCAGTACTTC. This sequence encodes CASSEHRGQETQYF.

This CDR3 reads CASSDETLTDTQYF. DNA of the CDR3: TGTGCCAGCAGCGACGAGACACTCACAGATACGCAGTATTTT. The chain is built from TRBV5-4 and TRBJ2-3; D not certain. Trimming shortened V by 4 bases and J by 2 bases, and 11 bases separated the two germline ends. The CDR3 extends over 14 amino acids. Germline V gene data show CDR1 as SGHNT and CDR2 as YYREEE (reference sequence).

This clonotype turned up a few times. The chain links TRBV20-1 to TRBJ2-7; TRBD2 matches at 8 bases. CDR3 length: 17 residues. With V trimmed by 4 bases and J by 6 bases, 20 bases remained unmatched. Germline assignment: CDR1 DFQATT and CDR2 SNEGSKA (reference sequence). The CDR3 bases are TGCAGTGCTAACCCCAGGTGGTCAGCGGGAGAGGGTCTCGAGCAGTACTTC. Protein sequence: CSANPRWSAGEGLEQYF.

This chain uses TRBV28 with TRBJ2-2; perhaps TRBD2 as D (5 bases). This CDR3 is built from 16 residues. Trimming cost V 6 bases and J 7 bases, with 21 bases left between them. Per the germline V gene, CDR1 is MDHEN and CDR2 is SYDVKM. The CDR3 DNA is TGTGCCAGCAGGAAGGTACGAAGAGGGAATAGCGGGGAGCTGTTTTTT. Translating it yields CASRKVRRGNSGELFF.

This clonotype showed up many times. This chain uses TRBV9 with TRBJ2-7; D possibly corresponds to TRBD2 (7 bases). Trimming removed 3 bases from V and 2 bases from J, with 15 bases in between. Germline loops: CDR1 SGDLS, CDR2 YYNGEE. This CDR3 is 15 amino acids long. The CDR3 sequence is CASSEGGGVTYEQYF. Written as DNA, the CDR3 is TGTGCCAGCAGCGAAGGGGGGGGAGTCACCTACGAGCAGTACTTC.

This clonotype has a handful of counts. The chain recombines TRBV7-9 with TRBJ1-1; 7 bases are a match to TRBD1. CDR1 is SEHNR, CDR2 FQNEAQ, per germline (reference sequence). The CDR3 is 14 residues long. Trimming at V came to 4 bases and at J to 4 bases, leaving 6 bases not matched to a gene. The chain's CDR3 is CASSYLAGGTEAFF. CDR3 DNA: TGTGCCAGCAGCTACTTGGCAGGGGGCACTGAAGCTTTCTTT.

The chain joins TRBV7-9 to TRBJ1-1, with a weak D call TRBD1 (5 bases). The CDR3 has 14 residues. Trimming removed 7 bases from V and 5 bases from J, with 17 bases in between. From germline, CDR1 is SEHNR and CDR2 FQNEAQ (reference sequence). CDR3 sequence: CASTSGQGGTEAFF. DNA of the CDR3: TGTGCCAGCACCTCAGGCCAGGGTGGGACTGAAGCTTTCTTT.

This clonotype occurred a few times. V is TRBV7-9 and J is TRBJ2-1; 14 bases align to TRBD2. CDR1 is SEHNR and CDR2 is FQNEAQ in the germline V gene (reference sequence). The V and J ends lost 5 bases and 3 bases, in that order; junction bases with no gene match: 9. The CDR3 consists of 18 residues. The DNA of the CDR3 is TGTGCCAGCAGCCCCCGACTAGCGGGAGGGCCTTTCTACAATGAGCAGTTCTTC. This gives the protein CASSPRLAGGPFYNEQFF.

This clonotype was seen just once. V usage is TRBV6-2 or TRBV6-3 and J usage is TRBJ2-3; no firm D call. Deletions cut 6 bases from V and 2 bases from J, with 18 bases between. Germline V CDR1 and CDR2: MNHEY, SVGEGT. There are 16 residues in the CDR3. CDR3 nucleotide sequence: TGTGCCAGCAGACCTCCTCACCTAATAGCCACAGATACGCAGTATTTT. This encodes CASRPPHLIATDTQYF.

This clonotype was seen more than once but under ten times. The chain carries TRBV20-1 and TRBJ2-5, with TRBD2 matching 10 bases. The V gene's germline CDR1 is DFQATT and CDR2 SNEGSKA (reference sequence). V was clipped by 6 bases and J by 9 bases; unmatched bases: 13. This CDR3 comprises 14 residues. The CDR3 loop is CSADGTSVPGSQYF. CDR3 coding DNA: TGCAGTGCGGACGGGACTAGCGTACCAGGGTCCCAGTACTTC.

J is TRBJ1-1 and V is TRBV9, with D possibly being TRBD1 (5 bases). Trimming left V 0 bases short and J 8 bases short, with 14 bases between. CDR3 size: 14 residues. Germline V gene lookup returns CDR1 SGDLS and CDR2 YYNGEE. In DNA, the CDR3 is TGTGCCAGCAGCGTAGAGGGGCTGGAAGACGAAGCTTTCTTT. Its protein product is CASSVEGLEDEAFF.

The sample holds many counts of this clonotype. The chain combines TRBV5-6 with TRBJ1-2; no firm D call. V dropped 0 bases and J dropped 2 bases, with 5 bases sitting between them. Germline loops: CDR1 SGHDT, CDR2 YYEEEE. CDR3 size: 13 residues. The chain's CDR3 is CASSLDTNYGYTF. CDR3 bases: TGTGCCAGCAGCTTGGACACGAACTATGGCTACACCTTC.

In its sample, this clonotype was seen many times. CDR3 DNA: TGCGCCAGCAGCATTCGTAGTATGAACACTGAAGCTTTCTTT. It is translated as CASSIRSMNTEAFF. The chain combines TRBV5-1 with TRBJ1-1; D uncertain. Germline V gene data show CDR1 as SGHRS and CDR2 as YFSETQ. The ends were cut back, 4 bases at V and 0 bases at J, with 10 bases in the middle. The CDR3 has 14 residues.

This clonotype appeared a few times. The rearrangement links TRBV20-1 to TRBJ2-6; D is unresolved. V was pared by 6 bases and J by 0 bases, with 12 bases between. The CDR3 length is 15 residues. In germline, CDR1 is DFQATT, CDR2 SNEGSKA (reference sequence). The CDR3 DNA reads as TGCAGTGCGCCGGACGTCATCTCTGGGGCCAACGTCCTGACTTTC. Protein: CSAPDVISGANVLTF.

The chain employs TRBV9 and TRBJ1-6; a possible D gene is TRBD1 (5 bases). Trimming pared 0 bases from V and 6 bases from J, leaving 7 bases between. The CDR3 totals 14 residues. Germline values: CDR1 SGDLS, CDR2 YYNGEE. CDR3: CASSVEGTNSPLHF. The CDR3 nucleotides read TGTGCCAGCAGCGTAGAAGGGACTAATTCACCCCTCCACTTT. Variable domain in full (rest from reference TRBV9 and TRBJ1-6): DSGVTQTPKHLITATGQRVTLRCSPRSGDLSVYWYQQSLDQGLQFLIQYYNGEERAKGNILERFSAQQFPDLHSELNLSSLELGDSALYFCASSVEGTNSPLHFGNGTRLTVT.

This clonotype was seen ten or more times. The chain carries TRBV9 and TRBJ2-5; the match to TRBD2 covers 11 bases. With V trimmed by 3 bases and J by 4 bases, 5 bases remained unmatched. This CDR3 comprises 15 residues. From germline, CDR1 is SGDLS and CDR2 YYNGEE. This CDR3 reads CASSEGLAVRETQYF. The CDR3 nucleotides read TGTGCCAGCAGCGAGGGACTAGCGGTAAGAGAGACCCAGTACTTC.

In its sample, this clonotype was seen a few times. The chain carries TRBV5-1 and TRBJ2-5; 10 nucleotides line up with TRBD2. The CDR3 loop spans 15 amino acids. Germline V gene sequence: CDR1 SGHRS, CDR2 YFSETQ. V was clipped by 0 bases and J by 5 bases; unmatched bases: 4. CDR3 region: CASSLASGGSETQYF. CDR3 nucleotide sequence: TGCGCCAGCAGCTTGGCTAGCGGGGGATCGGAGACCCAGTACTTC.